Listed below are T cell receptor beta chains from one sample, sequenced in a study of cytomegalovirus exposure and HLA in healthy donors. Here immunoSEQ multiplex PCR was the method, and the copy in TCRdb shows in-frame clones only, minus some. The sample holds tens of thousands of clones, 85% to 95% seen once. The sequenced sample was PBMCs. These receptors all come from a woman aged 18 to 35 in good health and CMV-seronegative. The conserved cysteine and the conserved F or W are not part of the CDR3 here. Only part of the rows carry a size: once, few, many, or a class if the clone is expanded.

TRBV5-1	NA	ASSGRGQVAYEQY
TRBV4-1	NA	ASSQDVRGAGDTQY
TRBV23-1	NA	ASSQEDRGRTDTQY
TRBV18	NA	ASSPSRGPTGELF
TRBV4-3	NA	ASSQEALWVTSGSTYEQY
TRBV4-1	NA	ASSQDRGNNSPLH
TRBV2	few	ATGPGELF
TRBV27	NA	ASSLRWDSLEQY
TRBV7-6	NA	ASSPTPGGLNTGELF
TRBV7-9	NA	ASSITGVKNGYT
TRBV7-2	NA	ASRKGQLQETQY
TRBV7-2	NA	ASSLAGTGDSYEQY
TRBV15	NA	ATSSRGRYSGANVLT
TRBV5-1	NA	ASSLFTGKYNEQF
TRBV6-6	NA	ASSYGLRDSHNEQF
TRBV28	NA	ASSRGLAGVREQF
TRBV10-3	once	APPCVSTDTQY
TRBV2	once	ASRSERGRLAGGRRY
TRBV19	NA	ASSIFIYSNQPQH
TRBV11-3	NA	ASSLTSGGSSYNEQF
TRBV10-1	NA	ASSPSTSGIGGELF
TRBV10-1	NA	ASSPLAGGTDTQY
TRBV7-9	NA	ASSPLTHYEQY
TRBV6-4	NA	ASSDREGGELF
TRBV4-1	NA	ASSQTGVTEAF
TRBV5-1	NA	ASSGGQGETQY
TRBV6-6	NA	ASSVGAF
TRBV15	NA	ATSARLAGDTDTQY
TRBV6-6	once	ASSYVRLAGDEQY
TRBV6-1	NA	ASSEWGGSGANVLT
TRBV15	NA	ATSRPKDMNTEAF
TRBV18	once	ASSQGGNQPQH
TRBV10-2	NA	ASSEGGHSLNTEAF
TRBV5-6	once	ASSPEGTRVGGYT
TRBV5-6	NA	ASSLGTGVQETQY
TRBV5-6	NA	ASSPGDSYEQY
TRBV27	NA	ASSPRGFSNQPQH
TRBV5-6	NA	ASSLDRQETQY
TRBV12-5	once	ASGLRGGTEAF
TRBV7-7	NA	ASSLGAGGYDEQF
TRBV4-3	once	ASSQDKAGEGSGANVLT
TRBV5-1	NA	ASSLVGGEETQY
TRBV28	few	ASSGGAYEQY
TRBV10-3	NA	AISEYALAGTQETQY
TRBV14	once	ASSPTGTGELF
TRBV11-2	NA	ASSSGLFYEQY
TRBV7-9	NA	ASSLAETVNEKLF
TRBV5-6	NA	ASSFPDSYNSPLH
TRBV19	NA	ASSRGNEQY
TRBV11-2	NA	ASSLDAREGPNYGYT
TRBV7-9	NA	ASSAWSRGSNQPQH
TRBV5-1	NA	ASSLSHGDAKQPQH